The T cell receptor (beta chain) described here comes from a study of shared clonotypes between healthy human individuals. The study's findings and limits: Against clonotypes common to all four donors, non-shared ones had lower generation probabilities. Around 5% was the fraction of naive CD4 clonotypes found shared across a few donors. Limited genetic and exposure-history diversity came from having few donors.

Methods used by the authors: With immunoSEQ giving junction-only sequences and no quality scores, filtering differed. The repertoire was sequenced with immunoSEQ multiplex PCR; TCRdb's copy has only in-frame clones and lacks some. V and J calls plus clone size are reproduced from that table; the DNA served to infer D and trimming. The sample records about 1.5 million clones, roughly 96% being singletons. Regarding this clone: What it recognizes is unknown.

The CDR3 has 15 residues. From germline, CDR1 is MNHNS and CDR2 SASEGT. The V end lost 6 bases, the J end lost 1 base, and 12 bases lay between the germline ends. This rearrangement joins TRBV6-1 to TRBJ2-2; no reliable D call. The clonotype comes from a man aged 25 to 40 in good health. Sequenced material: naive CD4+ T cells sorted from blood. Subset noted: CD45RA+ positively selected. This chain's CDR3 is CASRERLLNTGELFF. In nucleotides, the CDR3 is TGTGCCAGCAGGGAACGGCTGTTGAACACCGGGGAGCTGTTTTTT.